The 7 T cell receptor beta chains given below trace back to one sample, sequenced in a study of Tregs in tolerant kidney transplant recipients (dated by TCRdb to between 2018 and 2020). The library was generated by the immunoSEQ multiplex PCR assay. In its TCRdb copy, this immuneACCESS table keeps in-frame sequences only and misses some clones. Where compared with another copy, unresolved V genes explain less than half of these, and the others have no known cause. The sample table shows 240,000 or so clones, and around 82% are seen once. The ten biggest clones cover about 0.68% of the sample. The source material was CD4+ T cells from blood. All receptors come from a human donor in good health.

The chain carries TRBV5-4 and TRBJ1-1; TRBD1 might be the D (6 bases). Trimming stripped 4 bases from V and 2 bases from J, with 18 bases between. In germline, CDR1 is SGHNT, CDR2 YYREEE (reference sequence). This CDR3 spans 16 amino acids. CDR3 region: CASSVTGIKANTEAFF. CDR3 in DNA: TGTGCCAGCAGCGTGACAGGTATCAAAGCTAACACTGAAGCTTTCTTT.

The J gene is TRBJ2-2, the V gene TRBV7-3; no reliable D call. V lost 1 base, J lost 1 base, and 7 bases lay in between. This CDR3 has 15 residues. Germline loops: CDR1 SGHTA, CDR2 FQGTGA. CDR3 residues: CASSLKGGNTGELFF. CDR3 in DNA: TGTGCCAGCAGCTTAAAGGGTGGGAACACCGGGGAGCTGTTTTTT.

This chain connects TRBV2 to TRBJ1-5; D not certain. Trimming cost V 4 bases and J 0 bases, with 7 bases left between them. The CDR3 totals 14 residues. The germline V gene has CDR1 SNHLY and CDR2 FYNNEI. CDR3 region: CASSGQNSNQPQHF. The DNA for the CDR3 is TGTGCCAGCAGTGGACAAAATAGCAATCAGCCCCAGCATTTT.

The chain employs TRBV7-2 and TRBJ2-5; 10 bases align to TRBD2. Germline lookup yields CDR1 SGHTA and CDR2 FQGNSA. CDR3 length: 15 residues. J gave up 6 bases and V 5 bases, and 9 bases lay outside the gene matches. The CDR3 DNA is TGTGCCAGCAGCCCGAGCGGGGGGGCCGGGAAGACCCAGTACTTC. Its translation is CASSPSGGAGKTQYF.

This clone appeared a single time. The chain uses TRBV5-4 and TRBJ2-7; a weak D match, TRBD1 (5 bases). CDR3 size: 15 residues. Germline loops: CDR1 SGHNT, CDR2 YYREEE (reference sequence). Between the trimmed V and J ends, which lost 1 base and 0 bases, there was a span of 11 bases. CDR3 amino acids: CASSLPPGNSYEQYF. CDR3 DNA: TGTGCCAGCAGCTTGCCGCCAGGGAACTCCTACGAGCAGTACTTC.

The table lists this clone with a few counts. The rearrangement links TRBV6-1 to TRBJ1-5; 10 bases line up with TRBD1. The CDR3 consists of 15 residues. The junction had 8 bases not matched to a gene; V was cut back by 8 bases and J by 4 bases. Per the germline V gene, CDR1 is MNHNS and CDR2 is SASEGT. The chain's CDR3 is CASLDWTGGNQPQHF. Written as DNA, the CDR3 is TGTGCCAGCTTAGACTGGACAGGGGGGAATCAGCCCCAGCATTTT.

The chain joins TRBV6-5 to TRBJ2-1; TRBD2 matches at 9 bases. J gave up 2 bases and V 4 bases, and 3 bases lay outside the gene matches. CDR3 length equals 15 residues. The germline CDR1 and CDR2 sequences are MNHEY and SVGAGI. CDR3 region: CASSSSGRPYNEQFF. DNA for the CDR3: TGTGCCAGCAGTTCAAGCGGGAGGCCCTACAATGAGCAGTTCTTC.